These 18 T cell receptor beta chains share one sample of origin, sequenced in a study of T cell changes during pregnancy in multiple sclerosis. Assay used: immunoSEQ multiplex PCR; TCRdb lists only in-frame clones, some missing. The data contain roughly 110,000 clones, 91% of them singletons. The input for sequencing was peripheral blood, taken before pregnancy. The receptor set was obtained from a female donor with multiple sclerosis, enrolled in a pregnancy study.

The rearrangement uses TRBV4-2 and TRBJ1-5, with 9 nucleotides matching TRBD1. This CDR3 region has 16 residues. V shed 0 bases, J shed 4 bases, and the junction held 4 bases outside the gene matches. Germline V gene sequence: CDR1 LGHNA, CDR2 YNFKEQ. CDR3 bases: TGTGCCAGCAGCCAAGAACAGGGGGCTGAAAATCAGCCCCAGCATTTT. Protein product: CASSQEQGAENQPQHF.

This clone has only one observation. The V and J genes are TRBV9 and TRBJ2-7, with D unresolved. The CDR3 runs 13 residues. Germline CDR1 SGDLS, CDR2 YYNGEE. With 1 base removed from V and 3 bases from J, the gap between germline ends came to 8 bases. The CDR3 DNA is TGTGCCAGCAGCGTATACATAAACTACGAGCAGTACTTC. It is translated as CASSVYINYEQYF.

The gene calls are TRBV28 and TRBJ1-5, with D maybe TRBD1 (6 bases). Trimming took off 6 bases at V and 2 bases at J, with 11 bases between the two ends. The CDR3 runs to 14 residues. Germline V gives CDR1 MDHEN, CDR2 SYDVKM. CDR3 in amino acids: CASRGGQRNQPQHF. The CDR3 nucleotides read TGTGCCAGCAGGGGTGGACAGCGCAATCAGCCCCAGCATTTT.

The chain combines TRBV9 with TRBJ2-2; 9 positions agree with TRBD1. Germline V gene sequence: CDR1 SGDLS, CDR2 YYNGEE. The CDR3 loop spans 15 amino acids. V lost 6 bases, J lost 4 bases, and 7 bases stayed unmatched. The CDR3 here is CASTPTGGSTGELFF. In DNA, the CDR3 is TGTGCCAGCACCCCTACAGGGGGCAGCACCGGGGAGCTGTTTTTT.

The chain employs TRBV7-9 and TRBJ1-1; the D gene is possibly TRBD1 (5 bases). This CDR3 has 13 amino acids. Germline CDR1 and CDR2: SEHNR and FQNEAQ (reference sequence). V was trimmed by 5 bases and J by 8 bases, leaving 15 bases between them. In DNA, the CDR3 is TGTGCCAGCAGCACGGTGACAGTCCCCGAAGCTTTCTTT. Translated, it gives CASSTVTVPEAFF.

Remarks on this clone: The same CDR3 is also encoded by other DNA sequences in this sample. The V gene is TRBV5-1, the J gene TRBJ2-5; 8 bases map to TRBD1. V lost 7 bases and J lost 5; bases outside the gene matches: 7. CDR1 is SGHRS and CDR2 is YFSETQ in the germline V gene. This CDR3 is built from 13 residues. The chain's CDR3 is CASGQGARETQYF. CDR3 nucleotides: TGCGCCAGCGGGCAGGGGGCACGGGAGACCCAGTACTTC.

J is TRBJ1-1 and V is TRBV9, with D possibly matching TRBD1 (5 bases). The CDR3 loop spans 14 amino acids. The germline V gene has CDR1 SGDLS and CDR2 YYNGEE. Deletions cut 4 bases from V and 5 bases from J, with 15 bases between. This CDR3 is CASSKAIRATEAFF. Here the CDR3 DNA reads TGTGCCAGCAGCAAGGCGATCAGGGCAACTGAAGCTTTCTTT.

The gene calls are TRBV6-1 and TRBJ2-6, with D perhaps matching TRBD1 (5 bases). Germline CDR1 and CDR2: MNHNS and SASEGT. V lost 5 bases to trimming and J lost 4 bases, with 12 bases between them. The CDR3 runs 15 residues. CDR3 bases: TGTGCCAGCAGTACCCCAGGGTACGGGGCCAACGTCCTGACTTTC. This translates into CASSTPGYGANVLTF.

The J gene is TRBJ2-7, the V gene TRBV6-5; D might be TRBD2 (6 bases). Trimming left V 0 bases short and J 4 bases short, with 13 bases between. CDR1 and CDR2 from the germline V gene are MNHEY and SVGAGI. The CDR3 runs 15 residues. The CDR3 DNA sequence: TGTGCCAGCAGTTACTCCAACAGTGGGGGGTACGAGCAGTACTTC. Its protein is CASSYSNSGGYEQYF.

The chain has TRBV9 and TRBJ2-2, with TRBD1 as a possible D gene (6 bases). This CDR3 contains 16 residues. With 4 bases removed from V and 6 bases from J, the gap between germline ends came to 19 bases. CDR1 SGDLS and CDR2 YYNGEE come from the germline V gene. The DNA for the CDR3 is TGTGCCAGCAGCCCCCTTGGGGGTGGGGGCCCCGGGGAGCTGTTTTTT. Amino acid sequence: CASSPLGGGGPGELFF. Full variable domain (outside the CDR3, taken from reference TRBV9 and TRBJ2-2): DSGVTQTPKHLITATGQRVTLRCSPRSGDLSVYWYQQSLDQGLQFLIQYYNGEERAKGNILERFSAQQFPDLHSELNLSSLELGDSALYFCASSPLGGGGPGELFFGEGSRLTVL.

The chain recombines TRBV27 with TRBJ2-3, with 9 nucleotides matching TRBD2. The ends lost 3 bases at V and 0 bases at J; junction bases unmatched: 1. The CDR3 totals 15 residues. Germline V gene lookup returns CDR1 MNHEY and CDR2 SMNVEV (reference sequence). The CDR3 nucleotides read TGTGCCAGCAGTTTTCTAGCGGGGAGCACAGATACGCAGTATTTT. Translation gives CASSFLAGSTDTQYF.

The J gene is TRBJ1-2, the V gene TRBV18; 8 positions match TRBD1. CDR1 and CDR2 (germline): KGHSH, LQKENI. With V trimmed by 4 bases and J by 1 base, 5 bases remained unmatched. CDR3 size: 15 residues. The CDR3 nucleotides read TGTGCCAGCTCACTAGACAGGGGACTTAACTATGGCTACACCTTC. It translates to CASSLDRGLNYGYTF.

This rearrangement joins TRBV19 to TRBJ1-3, with D unclear. The CDR3 totals 14 residues. The germline gives CDR1 LNHDA, CDR2 SQIVND (reference sequence). V shed 7 bases and J shed 0 bases, with 10 bases lying between them. The CDR3 spells CASIASGSGNTIYF. CDR3 nucleotides: TGTGCCAGTATCGCCTCCGGCTCTGGAAACACCATATATTTT.

This clone was seen just once. This chain joins TRBV5-1 and TRBJ2-7, with TRBD2 matching over 15 bases. V dropped 3 bases and J dropped 7; count of bases not matched to a gene: 8. The CDR3 has 16 amino acids. Germline-derived CDR1 and CDR2 are SGHRS and YFSETQ. The CDR3 sequence: CASSWGLAGGPGEQYF. For the CDR3, the DNA is TGCGCCAGCAGCTGGGGACTAGCGGGAGGCCCAGGGGAGCAGTACTTC.

This chain joins TRBV29-1 and TRBJ1-5; perhaps TRBD1 as D (5 bases). V shed 1 base and J shed 4 bases, with 8 bases lying between them. The CDR3 runs 13 residues. CDR1 is SQVTM and CDR2 is ANQGSEA in the germline V gene. CDR3: CSVEAGRNQPQHF. The CDR3, as DNA: TGCAGCGTTGAAGCAGGGAGGAATCAGCCCCAGCATTTT.

This chain links TRBV6-4 with TRBJ2-5, with 7 nucleotides matching TRBD1. CDR1 MRHNA and CDR2 SNTAGT come from the germline V gene. V lost 3 bases to trimming and J lost 5 bases; unmatched junction nucleotides: 12. This CDR3 region has 16 residues. This chain's CDR3 is CASSEGGGKGPETQYF. The DNA for the CDR3 is TGTGCCAGCAGTGAAGGGGGCGGTAAGGGCCCGGAGACCCAGTACTTC.

The V and J genes are TRBV28 and TRBJ2-5; D uncertain. CDR3 length: 11 residues. V dropped 4 bases and J dropped 2 bases, with 2 bases sitting between them. The germline V gene has CDR1 MDHEN and CDR2 SYDVKM. CDR3 amino acids: CASSSQETQYF. The CDR3 nucleotides are TGTGCCAGCAGTTCACAAGAGACCCAGTACTTC.

The chain carries TRBV6-1 and TRBJ1-1, with 8 bases lining up with TRBD1. Trimming cost V 6 bases and J 0 bases; bases outside gene matches: 3. Germline CDR1 is MNHNS and CDR2 is SASEGT. CDR3 length: 14 residues. CDR3 loop: CASRGQVMNTEAFF. The CDR3 DNA reads TGTGCCAGCAGGGGACAGGTTATGAACACTGAAGCTTTCTTT.